Below are 12 T cell receptor beta chains sequenced from a single sample in a study of T cells in Graves' hyperthyroidism and ophthalmopathy. Using RNA transcripts as the source, TCR beta CDR3 regions were amplified. HTBI primers were used for first-round RT-PCR of the TCR CDR3. TCRdb re-derived calls from the multiplex PCR reads in MiXCR, one entry per CDR3 protein. Among 500,000 to 600,000 distinct CDR3 sequences listed, 16% were seen once. The sample was blood. Receptors originate from a woman younger than 35 with Graves' hyperthyroidism.

This clonotype was observed a handful of times. The chain joins TRBV6-1 to TRBJ1-2; D ambiguous. Germline V CDR1 and CDR2: MNHNS, SASEGT. V was clipped by 6 bases and J by 4 bases, with 12 bases between them. The CDR3 contains 13 residues. The CDR3 DNA is TGTGCCAGCAGGCGCGGGTTTTCCTATGGCTACACCTTC. This translates into CASRRGFSYGYTF.

This clonotype was recorded a few times. The chain couples TRBV4-3 to TRBJ1-1; no reliable D call. Deletions cut 3 bases from V and 5 bases from J, with 16 bases between. CDR1 and CDR2 from the germline V gene are LGHNA and YSLEER. This CDR3 is built from 15 residues. CDR3 sequence: CASSQGWGRGTEAFF. CDR3 coding DNA: TGCGCCAGCAGCCAGGGGTGGGGAAGAGGAACTGAAGCTTTCTTT.

This clonotype was picked up a small number of times. The chain links TRBV3-1 to TRBJ2-5, with 9 bases aligning to TRBD2. The CDR3 length is 14 residues. V was pared by 6 bases and J by 2 bases, with 4 bases of the junction left unmatched. Germline loops: CDR1 LGHDT, CDR2 YNNKEL (reference sequence). CDR3 protein: CASRSAGGQETQYF. The CDR3 region has the DNA TGTGCCAGCAGGTCAGCGGGGGGTCAAGAGACCCAGTACTTC.

The chain carries TRBV5-1 and TRBJ2-1; 8 nucleotides agree with TRBD1. This CDR3 is 16 amino acids long. J lost 10 bases, V lost 6 bases, and 18 bases had no gene match. Germline CDR1 SGHRS, CDR2 YFSETQ. The CDR3 region has the DNA TGCGCCAGCACCCATGGGGCAGGGGGCGGATACTCCGAGCAGTTCTTC. Translating it yields CASTHGAGGGYSEQFF. Based on the CDR3 plus reference TRBV5-1 and TRBJ2-1, the full variable domain is KAGVTQTPRYLIKTRGQQVTLSCSPISGHRSVSWYQQTPGQGLQFLFEYFSETQRNKGNFPGRFSGRQFSNSRSEMNVSTLELGDSALYLCASTHGAGGGYSEQFFGPGTRLTVL.

This clonotype was counted ten times or more. The genes are TRBV28 and TRBJ1-2; TRBD1 matches at 8 bases. In germline, CDR1 is MDHEN, CDR2 SYDVKM. Trimming took 4 bases from V and 2 from J; bases not matched to a gene: 3. This CDR3 has 14 amino acids. CDR3 DNA sequence: TGTGCCAGCAGTTCACAGGGGGGGAACTATGGCTACACCTTC. Translating it yields CASSSQGGNYGYTF.

This clonotype was seen at least ten times. The chain recombines TRBV9 with TRBJ2-7; no reliable D call. The CDR3 totals 14 residues. Germline assignment: CDR1 SGDLS and CDR2 YYNGEE. Trimming stripped 2 bases from V and 7 bases from J, with 16 bases between. The chain's CDR3 is CASSVSGGVGEQYF. The CDR3 DNA reads TGTGCCAGCAGCGTCTCCGGCGGCGTCGGAGAGCAGTACTTC.

This CDR3 reads CASSEYQGQGANEQFF. The CDR3 DNA sequence: TGTGCCAGCAGTGAATATCAGGGACAGGGGGCCAATGAGCAGTTCTTC. This sequence joins TRBV25-1 and TRBJ2-1; TRBD1 matches at 12 bases. In germline, CDR1 is MGHDK, CDR2 SYGVNS. V lost 0 bases, J lost 6 bases, and 3 bases stayed unmatched. The CDR3 consists of 16 residues. Together with reference TRBV25-1 and TRBJ2-1, the CDR3 gives the full variable domain: EADIYQTPRYLVIGTGKKITLECSQTMGHDKMYWYQQDPGMELHLIHYSYGVNSTEKGDLSSESTVSRIRTEHFPLTLESARPSHTSQYLCASSEYQGQGANEQFFGPGTRLTVL.

The chain employs TRBV5-4 and TRBJ2-5, with 8 bases lining up with TRBD1. This CDR3 has 12 residues. CDR1 is SGHNT and CDR2 is YYREEE in the germline V gene (reference sequence). Trimming at V came to 7 bases and at J to 4 bases, leaving 3 bases not matched to a gene. CDR3 nucleotides: TGTGCCAGCGGACAGGGCATAGAGACCCAGTACTTC. Encoded protein: CASGQGIETQYF.

This clonotype has a count of ten or more. The chain employs TRBV12-3 or TRBV12-4 and TRBJ2-7; no reliable D call. The CDR3 is 12 residues long. The V end was cut by 6 bases, the J end by 8 bases, with 14 bases between. CDR3 amino acids: CASRAGKTQQYF. CDR3 DNA sequence: TGTGCCAGCAGAGCAGGAAAAACGCAGCAGTACTTC.

Only a few counts were recorded for this clonotype. This chain joins TRBV7-9 and TRBJ2-7, with 9 bases lining up with TRBD2. The CDR3 extends over 14 amino acids. Trimming took 5 bases from V and 3 from J; bases not matched to a gene: 5. Germline assignment: CDR1 SEHNR and CDR2 FQNEAQ (reference sequence). CDR3 sequence: CASSQRGRVYEQYF. The CDR3 DNA reads as TGTGCCAGCAGCCAACGCGGGAGGGTCTACGAGCAGTACTTC.

This clonotype has only a few counts. The V call is TRBV20-1, the J call TRBJ2-1, with TRBD2 as a possible D gene (6 bases). Germline V gives CDR1 DFQATT, CDR2 SNEGSKA (reference sequence). V shed 2 bases and J shed 10 bases, with 15 bases lying between them. The CDR3 consists of 13 residues. CDR3 amino acids: CSARSPTSNEQFF. The CDR3 DNA follows: TGCAGTGCTAGAAGCCCCACTAGCAACGAGCAGTTCTTC.

There are a few counts of this clonotype. The junction differs from germline at one of its ends, possibly a read error. The chain recombines TRBV6-5 with TRBJ2-5; TRBD2 aligns across 8 bases. From germline, CDR1 is MNHEY and CDR2 SVGAGI. This CDR3 region has 18 residues. This CDR3 is CASRYSSSGVGETETQYF. The CDR3 nucleotides are TGTGCCAGCAGGTACTCGAGTAGCGGGGTTGGGGAGACGGAGACCCAGTACTTC.